The 15 T cell receptor beta chains below all came from one sample that was sequenced in a study of regulatory T cells in long-lasting Graves disease. Researchers made TCR beta libraries by using iRepertoire HTBI primers and running Arm-PCR on CDR3 regions. TCRdb independently ran MiXCR on the multiplex PCR reads; one entry per CDR3 protein. This sample has around 250,000 distinct CDR3 sequences; around a sixth occur once, and the top ten carry less than 15%. Time point reported: newly diagnosed GD, antithyroid drugs for less than 3 months. TCR sequences were obtained from RNA taken from PBMCs. This sample was also put to use in a study of T cells in Graves' hyperthyroidism and ophthalmopathy.

The specimen was peripheral blood mononuclear cells (PBMCs), collected at new diagnosis, from a patient treated with antithyroid drugs. All receptors come from a woman under 40 with Graves disease.

Remarks on this clonotype: A single base is all that separates this from a far larger clone, so a read error is likely. The V call is TRBV5-8, the J call TRBJ1-2; TRBD1 is a possible D gene (6 bases). The germline V gene encodes CDR1 SGHTS and CDR2 YDEGEE. This CDR3 is built from 13 residues. Deletions cut 6 bases from V and 2 bases from J, with 11 bases between. CDR3 protein: CASNLDRNYGYTF. Here the CDR3 DNA reads TGTGCCAGCAATTTAGACAGGAACTATGGCTACACCTTC.

V and J are TRBV9 and TRBJ1-1; D unresolved. CDR3 size: 13 residues. Trimming stripped 0 bases from V and 5 bases from J, with 8 bases between. Germline assignment: CDR1 SGDLS and CDR2 YYNGEE. The CDR3 DNA sequence: TGTGCCAGCAGCGTAGGGGATGGAACTGAAGCTTTCTTT. Translation: CASSVGDGTEAFF.

The rearrangement joins TRBV7-2 to TRBJ2-5, with 9 bases matching TRBD2. Germline loops: CDR1 SGHTA, CDR2 FQGNSA. There are 15 residues in the CDR3. Trimming cost V 5 bases and J 9 bases; bases outside gene matches: 13. DNA of the CDR3: TGTGCCAGCAGCGGTGGACTAGCGTTCGGGGGGGCCCAGTACTTC. Protein product: CASSGGLAFGGAQYF.

The chain has TRBV7-9 and TRBJ2-7; TRBD1 matches at 10 bases. CDR3 length equals 14 residues. V was pared by 5 bases and J by 5 bases, with 6 bases of the junction left unmatched. Germline lookup yields CDR1 SEHNR and CDR2 FQNEAQ (reference sequence). The DNA for the CDR3 is TGTGCCAGCAGCGTGGGACAGGGGATCGACGAGCAGTACTTC. Its translation is CASSVGQGIDEQYF. Drawing the rest from reference TRBV7-9 and TRBJ2-7, the complete variable domain is DTGVSQNPRHKITKRGQNVTFRCDPISEHNRLYWYRQTLGQGPEFLTYFQNEAQLEKSRLLSDRFSAERPKGSFSTLEIQRTEQGDSAMYLCASSVGQGIDEQYFGPGTRLTVT.

Points on this clonotype: This sequence is one base from a far larger clone and is likely a read error. The chain recombines TRBV3-1 with TRBJ2-3; D is unresolved. Germline V gives CDR1 LGHDT, CDR2 YNNKEL (reference sequence). The CDR3 runs to 15 residues. The chain's CDR3 is CASSLLAYSTDAQYF. CDR3 in DNA: TGTGCCAGCAGCTTATTGGCGTACTCCACAGATGCGCAGTATTTT.

This clonotype was picked up many times. V usage is TRBV6-9 and J usage is TRBJ2-2, with 11 bases identical to TRBD2. The CDR3 is made up of 16 amino acids. Germline V CDR1 and CDR2: MNHGY, SVAAGI. The J segment lost 5 bases and the V segment lost 3 bases, leaving 5 bases of the junction unmatched. The CDR3, as DNA: TGTGCCAGCAGTTACGAGATAGCGGGGGGGACCGGGGAGCTGTTTTTT. Protein: CASSYEIAGGTGELFF.

This clonotype appeared many times. The chain carries TRBV11-2 and TRBJ2-6; 10 bases line up with TRBD1. The germline V gene has CDR1 SGHAT and CDR2 FQNNGV. This CDR3 is 17 amino acids long. The trim removed 6 bases at V and 2 bases at J, leaving 7 bases unmatched. This chain's CDR3 is CASRRAGTGAGANVLTF. In DNA form, the CDR3 reads TGTGCCAGCAGGCGTGCCGGGACAGGGGCTGGGGCCAACGTCCTGACTTTC.

This clonotype was seen only once. It differs at one base from a far larger clone, so likely a read error. V is TRBV12-3 or TRBV12-4 and J is TRBJ2-4; no clear D. V lost 3 bases and J 13 bases, leaving 16 bases between the germline ends. This CDR3 region has 13 residues. The CDR3 region is CASSFLHKDEQYF. The CDR3 DNA is TGTGCCAGCAGTTTCCTCCACAAGGATGAGCAGTACTTC.

This clonotype was detected ten times or more. The chain links TRBV20-1 to TRBJ2-7; the match to TRBD2 covers 10 bases. Germline lookup yields CDR1 DFQATT and CDR2 SNEGSKA (reference sequence). The ends lost 3 bases at V and 4 bases at J; junction bases unmatched: 12. The CDR3 length is 16 residues. CDR3 DNA: TGCAGTGCTAGTTTTGGGGGAGAGCGGGGGGGGTACGAGCAGTACTTC. This codes for CSASFGGERGGYEQYF.

At least ten counts were recorded for this clonotype. The chain joins TRBV6-2 or TRBV6-3 to TRBJ2-7, with 9 bases that match TRBD2. Trimming at V came to 5 bases and at J to 7 bases, leaving 15 bases not matched to a gene. CDR1 is MNHEY, CDR2 SVGEGT, per germline. The length of the CDR3 is 16 residues. For the CDR3, the DNA is TGTGCCAGCAGTGAAAAAACTAGCGGGCTTCTCAGAGAGCAGTACTTC. It specifies CASSEKTSGLLREQYF.

There are many counts of this clonotype. The CDR3 DNA reads as TGTGCCAGCAGCCCCTCGCTAGCCTCCTCTGGAAACACCATATATTTT. It codes for CASSPSLASSGNTIYF. This rearrangement joins TRBV3-1 to TRBJ1-3; D not resolved. The CDR3 is 16 residues long. Germline CDR1 LGHDT, CDR2 YNNKEL (reference sequence). V shed 4 bases and J shed 0 bases, with 13 bases lying between them. The complete variable domain, with remaining parts taken from reference TRBV3-1 and TRBJ1-3, reads DTAVSQTPKYLVTQMGNDKSIKCEQNLGHDTMYWYKQDSKKFLKIMFSYNNKELIINETVPNRFSPKSPDKAHLNLHINSLELGDSAVYFCASSPSLASSGNTIYFGEGSWLTVV.

This clonotype came up many times. V usage is TRBV18 and J usage is TRBJ2-3; maybe TRBD1 (6 bases). Trimming removed 4 bases from V and 4 bases from J, with 9 bases in between. Germline assignment: CDR1 KGHSH and CDR2 LQKENI. This CDR3 region has 13 residues. The DNA for the CDR3 is TGTGCCAGCTCACTCACAGGGCCAGATACGCAGTATTTT. This codes for CASSLTGPDTQYF.

This clonotype has a count of ten or more. This chain's CDR3 is CASSPQYRVTEAFF. The CDR3 DNA reads TGTGCCAGCAGCCCCCAATACAGGGTTACTGAAGCTTTCTTT. The chain is built from TRBV7-9 and TRBJ1-1, with D perhaps matching TRBD1 (6 bases). The CDR3 totals 14 residues. The V and J ends lost 5 bases and 5 bases respectively, with 15 bases between them. Germline lookup yields CDR1 SEHNR and CDR2 FQNEAQ (reference sequence).

This clonotype was picked up a small number of times. A far bigger clonotype differs at one base, so this is likely a read error. This chain uses TRBV11-2 with TRBJ2-4; tentatively, D is TRBD2 (5 bases). The CDR3 is made up of 13 amino acids. Germline V gene lookup returns CDR1 SGHAT and CDR2 FQNNGV. CDR3 residues: CASSPSGSYGHTF. The CDR3 coding sequence is TGTGCCAGCAGCCCCTCGGGAAGCTATGGCCACACCTTC.

The chain recombines TRBV19 with TRBJ1-6; a weak D match, TRBD1 (5 bases). CDR1 and CDR2 from the germline V gene are LNHDA and SQIVND (reference sequence). V was trimmed by 5 bases and J by 0 bases, leaving 14 bases between them. The CDR3 runs to 17 residues. The CDR3 sequence is CASSDGTQSSYNSPLHF. DNA for the CDR3: TGTGCCAGTAGTGACGGGACTCAAAGCTCCTATAATTCACCCCTCCACTTT.